The 3 T cell receptor beta chains listed next were all sequenced from one sample in a study of CD8+ T cells in alopecia areata. Extracted RNA was reverse transcribed into cDNA, the sequencing template. TCRdb keeps only in-frame clones here, not all; method: immunoSEQ multiplex PCR. Of 190,000 or so clones listed, 55% to 75% are singletons. Treatment described: oral pan-JAK inhibitor, 5-10 mg twice daily. The sequenced sample was CD4+ T cells sorted from blood, obtained at week 24, from a patient treated with tofacitinib. The origin of the receptors is a human donor with alopecia areata.

The J gene is TRBJ1-1, the V gene TRBV15, with 7 bases aligning to TRBD1. Germline V gene data show CDR1 as LNHNV and CDR2 as YYDKDF (reference sequence). V lost 3 bases, J lost 2 bases, and 3 bases stayed unmatched. The CDR3 contains 14 residues. The CDR3 region has the DNA TGTGCCACCAGCAGCCAGGGGGGAAACACTGAAGCTTTCTTT. It encodes CATSSQGGNTEAFF.

CDR3 in amino acids: CSARGQGTQYF. DNA of the CDR3: TGCAGTGCTAGGGGACAGGGAACCCAGTACTTC. V is TRBV20-1 and J is TRBJ2-5; TRBD1 agrees at 9 bases. The CDR3 loop spans 11 amino acids. The germline V gene has CDR1 DFQATT and CDR2 SNEGSKA (reference sequence). V trimming: 3 bases; J trimming: 8 bases; junction bases outside the gene matches: 1.

V usage is TRBV5-1 and J usage is TRBJ2-7; TRBD1 aligns across 8 bases. Germline CDR1 reads SGHRS; CDR2 reads YFSETQ. The CDR3 is 15 amino acids. After removal of 4 bases from V and 5 bases from J, the junction contained 11 bases not matched to a gene. The DNA of the CDR3 is TGCGCCAGCAGCCTGTCGGACAGGGTATTCCACGAGCAGTACTTC. The encoded protein is CASSLSDRVFHEQYF.